Listed below are T cell receptor beta chains from one sample, sequenced in a study of cytomegalovirus exposure and HLA in healthy donors. The method was immunoSEQ multiplex PCR; TCRdb's version includes in-frame clones alone and lacks a portion of them. The repertoire holds over 70,000 clones, with 94% as singletons. Sequencing was performed on PBMCs. Source of these receptors: a woman aged 18-29 years in good health and CMV-seronegative. CDR3s include the opening cysteine and the closing phenylalanine or tryptophan. A D gene is named only where the DNA matches it firmly. Clone size appears in some rows only: once, few, many, or a class for an expanded clone.

j_call | d_call | cdr3_length | clone_size | v_call | cdr3_nt | cdr3_aa
TRBJ2-1 | TRBD2 | 16 | - | TRBV5-1 | TGCGCCAGCAGCTTGTTCGCGGGGGGGCTGGAGAATGAGCAGTTCTTC | CASSLFAGGLENEQFF
TRBJ2-1 | TRBD2 | 17 | - | TRBV11-3 | TGTGCCAGCAGCGGAGGGACTAGCGGGGGCTCCTACAATGAGCAGTTCTTC | CASSGGTSGGSYNEQFF
TRBJ2-7 | - | 17 | - | TRBV29-1 | TGCAGCGCTCAAACGCGGGGGACAGGTGGAAGAAATATCGAGCAGTACTTC | CSAQTRGTGGRNIEQYF
TRBJ2-3 | TRBD2 | 15 | - | TRBV27 | TGTGCCAGCAGTGTCACTAGCGGGGGGGCTACGACGCAGTATTTT | CASSVTSGGATTQYF
TRBJ2-3 | TRBD2 | 14 | - | TRBV2 | TGTGCCAGCAAGGAGCGGGGGTTCATGAATACGCAGTATTTT | CASKERGFMNTQYF
TRBJ1-6 | - | 15 | - | TRBV7-2 | TGTGCCAGCAGTCTCCGGGGGGCCTATAATTCACCCCTCCACTTT | CASSLRGAYNSPLHF
TRBJ2-7 | - | 13 | once | TRBV30 | TGTGCCTGGAGTAGACAGGGACTCTACGAGCAGTACTTC | CAWSRQGLYEQYF
TRBJ1-3 | - | 13 | - | TRBV11-2 | TGTGCCAGCAGCTTCGAGTTTAGAAACACCATATATTTT | CASSFEFRNTIYF
TRBJ1-1 | - | 16 | - | TRBV7-2 | TGTGCCAGCAGCTTAGGATCTGTGGCGGTGAACACTGAAGCTTTCTTT | CASSLGSVAVNTEAFF
TRBJ2-5 | - | 15 | - | TRBV5-1 | TGCGCCAGCAGCCCGGGGACTCTGTACCAAGAGACCCAGTACTTC | CASSPGTLYQETQYF
TRBJ2-5 | TRBD2 | 14 | once | TRBV30 | TGTGCCTGGAGTTCCGGGGGGGAAAAAGAGACCCAGTACTTC | CAWSSGGEKETQYF
TRBJ1-3 | TRBD1 | 16 | - | TRBV28 | TGTGCCAGCAGTTCCATCGAACAGGGGCTTAGAAACACCATATATTTT | CASSSIEQGLRNTIYF
TRBJ2-7 | TRBD1 | 15 | once | TRBV5-1 | TGCGCCAGCAGCTTGGATCGGGACAGATACTACGAGCAGTACTTC | CASSLDRDRYYEQYF
TRBJ2-5 | - | 14 | - | TRBV11-2 | TGTGCCAGCAGCTCGATACAGGGTCGAGAGACCCAGTACTTC | CASSSIQGRETQYF
TRBJ1-1 | - | 13 | - | TRBV29-1 | TGCAGCGTGTTAGGGGGATTGTCCACTGAAGCTTTCTTT | CSVLGGLSTEAFF
TRBJ1-1 | TRBD1 | 14 | - | TRBV27 | TGTGCCAGCAGTTTATGGGGACAGGGGGCGAAAGCTTTCTTT | CASSLWGQGAKAFF
TRBJ1-5 | - | 13 | once | TRBV30 | TGTGCCTGGAGTGTCGGGAGAGATCAGCCCCAGCATTTT | CAWSVGRDQPQHF
TRBJ2-5 | TRBD1 | 14 | - | TRBV11-2 | TGTGCCAGCAATTTCCAGGGGGCCCGGGAGACCCAGTACTTC | CASNFQGARETQYF
TRBJ2-5 | - | 15 | - | TRBV2 | TGTGCCAGCAGTGAAGGAGGGTTGGGCCAAGAGACCCAGTACTTC | CASSEGGLGQETQYF
TRBJ1-2 | - | 12 | - | TRBV2 | TGTGCCAGCAGTGGCGGAGGGGCTGGCTACACCTTC | CASSGGGAGYTF
TRBJ2-5 | - | 14 | - | TRBV28 | TGTGCCAGCAAAGACGACAGGCGTAAAGAGACCCAGTACTTC | CASKDDRRKETQYF
TRBJ2-7 | TRBD1 | 15 | - | TRBV28 | TGTGCCAGCAGGGTCGCGGGACAGGGGTTCTACGAGCAGTACTTC | CASRVAGQGFYEQYF
TRBJ2-7 | - | 14 | - | TRBV27 | TGTGCCAGCAGTCTGGGAGCATCCGCGGGCGAGCAGTACTTC | CASSLGASAGEQYF
TRBJ2-7 | - | 12 | - | TRBV18 | TGTGCCAGCTCACCAAACAGAAACGAGCAGTACTTC | CASSPNRNEQYF
TRBJ2-5 | - | 12 | - | TRBV7-2 | TGTGCCAGCAGCTTATTTCGAGAGACCCAGTACTTC | CASSLFRETQYF
TRBJ1-6 | - | 14 | - | TRBV6-5 | TGTGCCAGCAGCCGGGACACTTATAATTCACCCCTCCACTTT | CASSRDTYNSPLHF
TRBJ2-3 | - | 20 | many | TRBV6-1 | TGTGCCAGCAGTGAAGGGGTCGGAGGGTCCTTTGCGGGGAGCACAGATACGCAGTATTTT | CASSEGVGGSFAGSTDTQYF
TRBJ2-1 | - | 15 | - | TRBV7-2 | TGTGCCAGCAGCTTAGCTCTCGGGGGAGCAGATGAGCAGTTCTTC | CASSLALGGADEQFF
TRBJ1-3 | - | 14 | - | TRBV19 | TGTGCCGGGACCGGGACACTCTCTGGAAACACCATATATTTT | CAGTGTLSGNTIYF
TRBJ2-5 | TRBD1 | 15 | few | TRBV7-9 | TGTGCCAGCAGCCTAGGGTGGACAGGTTCAGAGACCCAGTACTTC | CASSLGWTGSETQYF
TRBJ2-4 | TRBD2 | 15 | - | TRBV28 | TGTGCCAGCACCCCGGGGGGGGAAGCCAAAAACATTCAGTACTTC | CASTPGGEAKNIQYF
TRBJ2-5 | - | 13 | - | TRBV7-7 | TGTGCTAGCAGCCGGACAGCGCAAGAGACCCAGTACTTC | CASSRTAQETQYF
TRBJ2-7 | - | 14 | few | TRBV11-2 | TGTGCCAGCAGCTCCGGACACTCCTCCTACGAGCAGTACTTC | CASSSGHSSYEQYF